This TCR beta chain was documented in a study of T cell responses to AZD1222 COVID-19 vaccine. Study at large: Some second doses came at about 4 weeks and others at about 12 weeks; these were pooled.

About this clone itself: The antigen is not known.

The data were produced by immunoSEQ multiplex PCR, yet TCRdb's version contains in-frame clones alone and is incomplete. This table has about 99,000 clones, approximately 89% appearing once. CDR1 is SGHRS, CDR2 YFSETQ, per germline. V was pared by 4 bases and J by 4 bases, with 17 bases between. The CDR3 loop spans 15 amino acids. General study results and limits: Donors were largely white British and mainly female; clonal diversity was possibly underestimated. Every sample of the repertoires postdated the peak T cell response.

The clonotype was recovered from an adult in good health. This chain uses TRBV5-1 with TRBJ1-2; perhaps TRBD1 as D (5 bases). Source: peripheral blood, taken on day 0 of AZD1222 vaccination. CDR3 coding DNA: TGCGCCAGCAGCGCCCTCGAGACAGCAAGCTATGGCTACACCTTC. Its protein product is CASSALETASYGYTF. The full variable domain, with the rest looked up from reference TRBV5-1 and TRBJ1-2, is KAGVTQTPRYLIKTRGQQVTLSCSPISGHRSVSWYQQTPGQGLQFLFEYFSETQRNKGNFPGRFSGRQFSNSRSEMNVSTLELGDSALYLCASSALETASYGYTFGSGTRLTVV.